The entry that follows covers one T cell receptor (beta chain) sequence. This entry comes from a study of blood T cell repertoires in COVID-19. Study-wide background: Material from acute and convalescent COVID-19 was sourced from the United States, Italy and Spain. PBMCs, B-cell-depleted T cells, or T cells provided the cDNA or gDNA that made up the material.

Per the germline V gene, CDR1 is LGHNA and CDR2 is YNFKEQ. This CDR3 contains 16 residues. Trimming at V came to 1 base and at J to 3 bases, leaving 9 bases not matched to a gene. Source study methods: Researchers report that nucleated cell counts were estimated from reference gene primer amplification. Clones were sequenced by immunoSEQ multiplex PCR, and TCRdb holds only the in-frame ones, with some missing. V and J calls and clone size are those listed in that table; D and trimming were worked out from the DNA. The sample comprises more than 100,000 clones, 80% to 90% of which are singletons, and about 3.2% rests with the top ten.

The sample taken for sequencing was peripheral blood. The genes are TRBV4-2 and TRBJ2-7; 7 bases are shared with TRBD2. This clonotype originated in a human donor in a cohort sampled during active COVID-19. The CDR3 DNA follows: TGTGCCAGCAGCCAAGGGGGATGGGGCGGGAGCTACGAGCAGTACTTC. This translates into CASSQGGWGGSYEQYF.